This passage covers 15 T cell receptor beta chains from one sample sequenced in a study of T cells in tuberculosis. Sequenced by immunoSEQ multiplex PCR; TCRdb stores in-frame clones only, minus some. This sample has roughly 34,000 clones, with around 90% found just once. The specimen was PBMCs. The receptors were sampled from a donor aged 10-30 years with latent tuberculosis or without tuberculosis infection. Some clones in this sample may be carry-over from other donors' samples.

Only a few counts were recorded for this clone. V is TRBV30 and J is TRBJ1-5, with D unclear. The CDR3 sequence is 15 residues long. V dropped 2 bases and J dropped 5 bases, with 16 bases sitting between them. Germline CDR1 and CDR2: GTSNPN and SVGIG (reference sequence). The CDR3 coding sequence is TGTGCCTGGAGTTCCGTCGCCGGGTCAGATCAGCCCCAGCATTTT. Protein: CAWSSVAGSDQPQHF.

The chain combines TRBV5-6 with TRBJ2-7; 7 bases match TRBD1. V shed 2 bases, J shed 6 bases, and the junction held 8 bases outside the gene matches. The CDR3 runs 14 residues. Per germline, CDR1 SGHDT and CDR2 YYEEEE. CDR3 residues: CASSLNRGNSEQYF. DNA for the CDR3: TGTGCCAGCAGCTTAAACAGGGGCAACTCCGAGCAGTACTTC. Variable domain in full (rest from reference TRBV5-6 and TRBJ2-7): DAGVTQSPTHLIKTRGQQVTLRCSPKSGHDTVSWYQQALGQGPQFIFQYYEEEERQRGNFPDRFSGHQFPNYSSELNVNALLLGDSALYLCASSLNRGNSEQYFGPGTRLTVT.

V usage is TRBV27 and J usage is TRBJ1-5, with TRBD1 identical over 8 bases. Losses at the gene ends were 6 bases for V and 3 bases for J; bases not matched to a gene: 10. Germline CDR1 MNHEY, CDR2 SMNVEV (reference sequence). The CDR3 extends over 16 amino acids. DNA of the CDR3: TGTGCCAGCAGATCAAACTTGGGACAGGTCAATCAGCCCCAGCATTTT. This gives the protein CASRSNLGQVNQPQHF.

The chain employs TRBV6-1 and TRBJ2-1, with TRBD1 as a possible D gene (6 bases). V lost 8 bases and J lost 3, with 11 bases in between. Germline V gene lookup returns CDR1 MNHNS and CDR2 SASEGT. CDR3 length: 13 amino acids. DNA of the CDR3: TGTGCCAGCCTAAAGGGGGACTACAATGAGCAGTTCTTC. This translates into CASLKGDYNEQFF.

This chain links TRBV6-1 with TRBJ1-6, with D unclear. V lost 6 bases to trimming and J lost 7 bases, with 10 bases between them. Germline assignment: CDR1 MNHNS and CDR2 SASEGT. This CDR3 is built from 13 residues. CDR3 in DNA: TGTGCCAGCAGCCGGGAACAGAATTCACCCCTCCACTTT. It encodes CASSREQNSPLHF.

This chain links TRBV5-1 with TRBJ2-4; 12 bases are shared with TRBD2. The CDR3 totals 15 residues. Looked up from germline, CDR1 is SGHRS and CDR2 is YFSETQ. J gave up 7 bases and V 4 bases, and 6 bases lay outside the gene matches. CDR3 in amino acids: CASSTLAGGVNIQYF. The CDR3 DNA is TGCGCCAGCAGCACCCTAGCGGGAGGGGTGAACATTCAGTACTTC.

The chain joins TRBV11-2 to TRBJ2-2, with 8 bases lining up with TRBD1. CDR3 length: 16 amino acids. CDR1 and CDR2 (germline): SGHAT, FQNNGV. Trimming took 3 bases from V and 5 from J; bases not matched to a gene: 8. This CDR3 is CASSFPLTGGTGELFF. Here the CDR3 DNA reads TGTGCCAGCAGCTTCCCCCTTACAGGGGGAACCGGGGAGCTGTTTTTT. The whole variable domain, filled in from reference TRBV11-2 and TRBJ2-2, reads EAGVAQSPRYKIIEKRQSVAFWCNPISGHATLYWYQQILGQGPKLLIQFQNNGVVDDSQLPKDRFSAERLKGVDSTLKIQPAKLEDSAVYLCASSFPLTGGTGELFFGEGSRLTVL.

The J gene is TRBJ2-3, the V gene TRBV13; TRBD2 aligns across 11 bases. After removal of 4 bases from V and 3 bases from J, the junction contained 15 bases not matched to a gene. Germline loops: CDR1 PRHDT, CDR2 FYEKMQ (reference sequence). This CDR3 has 19 residues. DNA for the CDR3: TGTGCCAGCAGCTCGCTAGCGGGGGGCGGGTTTGGTTCGACAGATACGCAGTATTTT. Protein: CASSSLAGGGFGSTDTQYF.

J is TRBJ2-7 and V is TRBV28; 10 nucleotides align to TRBD2. V dropped 6 bases and J dropped 3; count of bases not matched to a gene: 2. The CDR3 totals 13 residues. Germline V gene sequence: CDR1 MDHEN, CDR2 SYDVKM. CDR3 DNA sequence: TGTGCCAGCAGGTCTAGCGGGAGCTACGAGCAGTACTTC. This encodes CASRSSGSYEQYF.

V is TRBV2 and J is TRBJ1-4; D might be TRBD1 (5 bases). The CDR3 covers 14 residues. V lost 4 bases and J 2 bases, leaving 8 bases between the germline ends. Germline loops: CDR1 SNHLY, CDR2 FYNNEI. Written as DNA, the CDR3 is TGTGCCAGCAGTGCAGACAGTACTAATGAAAAACTGTTTTTT. It yields the protein CASSADSTNEKLFF.

The chain uses TRBV19 and TRBJ2-3; TRBD2 matches 11 bases. The CDR3 is 16 residues long. Losses at the gene ends were 3 bases for V and 0 bases for J; bases not matched to a gene: 2. The germline V gene encodes CDR1 LNHDA and CDR2 SQIVND (reference sequence). CDR3 in DNA: TGTGCCAGTAGTATTGGACTAGCGGGTAGCACAGATACGCAGTATTTT. Protein sequence: CASSIGLAGSTDTQYF.

This chain uses TRBV11-2 with TRBJ2-7; 7 nucleotides agree with TRBD1. The CDR3 length is 14 residues. With 0 bases clipped from V and 3 bases from J, the junction kept 2 bases outside the gene matches. Germline CDR1 is SGHAT and CDR2 is FQNNGV. The CDR3 nucleotides read TGTGCCAGCAGCTTAGATCACAGGGGCTACGAGCAGTACTTC. As protein: CASSLDHRGYEQYF. Using reference TRBV11-2 and TRBJ2-7 for the parts outside the CDR3, the full variable domain is EAGVAQSPRYKIIEKRQSVAFWCNPISGHATLYWYQQILGQGPKLLIQFQNNGVVDDSQLPKDRFSAERLKGVDSTLKIQPAKLEDSAVYLCASSLDHRGYEQYFGPGTRLTVT.

The rearrangement joins TRBV2 to TRBJ2-1, with D possibly TRBD2 on 6 matching bases. CDR1 is SNHLY, CDR2 FYNNEI, per germline. Deletions cut 5 bases from V and 6 bases from J, with 14 bases between. The CDR3 contains 14 residues. The CDR3 sequence: CASSSTGVSNEQFF. The CDR3, as DNA: TGTGCCAGCAGTAGTACGGGAGTCAGCAATGAGCAGTTCTTC.

V gene TRBV4-1 combines with J gene TRBJ1-1, with a tentative D call TRBD1 (5 bases). The CDR3 runs to 16 residues. Trimming left V 1 base short and J 5 bases short, with 17 bases between. Looked up from germline, CDR1 is MGHRA and CDR2 is YSYEKL. CDR3 nucleotides: TGCGCCAGCAGCCAAGCCCTTTGGGGCGCGTTGACTGAAGCTTTCTTT. This codes for CASSQALWGALTEAFF.

The V call is TRBV28, the J call TRBJ1-2; D may be TRBD1 (6 bases). The germline V gene encodes CDR1 MDHEN and CDR2 SYDVKM. This CDR3 comprises 16 residues. The germline V and J ends were trimmed by 4 bases and 5 bases, with 20 bases remaining between them. CDR3 residues: CASSSLTGETGYGYTF. The CDR3 DNA reads TGTGCCAGCAGTTCCCTGACAGGTGAAACAGGGTATGGCTACACCTTC.